The 25 T cell receptor beta chains in this list originate from one sample, sequenced in a study of shared clonotypes between healthy human individuals. Sequencing was performed with immunoSEQ multiplex PCR; in TCRdb, only in-frame clones are kept and a portion is missing. Counted here are millions of clones, approximately 95% occurring once; the ten biggest clones make up around 0.4%. The sequencing input was naive CD4+ T cells from PBMCs. Subset here: CD45RA+ positively selected. The receptors were sampled from a man between 18 and 35 years old in good health. Some clones in this sample may be carry-over from other donors' samples.

The chain carries TRBV27 and TRBJ1-3; no firm D call. Germline V gene lookup returns CDR1 MNHEY and CDR2 SMNVEV (reference sequence). The CDR3 extends over 15 amino acids. V lost 6 bases, J lost 4 bases, and 16 bases lay in between. The CDR3 DNA sequence: TGTGCCAGCAGATCGGAGAACCTCTCCGGAAACACCATATATTTT. It codes for CASRSENLSGNTIYF.

The gene calls are TRBV19 and TRBJ1-4; 7 bases agree with TRBD1. The V gene's germline CDR1 is LNHDA and CDR2 SQIVND (reference sequence). The CDR3 has 18 residues. The trim removed 1 base at V and 0 bases at J, leaving 8 bases unmatched. CDR3 nucleotides: TGTGCCAGTAGTATAGGCCAAGGGACAGAGACAACTAATGAAAAACTGTTTTTT. Residues: CASSIGQGTETTNEKLFF.

This sequence joins TRBV5-5 and TRBJ2-1; D is unclear. Germline V gene sequence: CDR1 SGHKS, CDR2 YYEKEE (reference sequence). The CDR3 length is 13 residues. The ends were cut back, 4 bases at V and 9 bases at J, with 14 bases in the middle. CDR3 amino acids: CASSPDPSVEQFF. CDR3 bases: TGTGCCAGCAGCCCAGACCCTTCCGTTGAGCAGTTCTTC.

The V and J genes are TRBV28 and TRBJ1-2; D is perhaps TRBD1 (6 bases). The germline V gene has CDR1 MDHEN and CDR2 SYDVKM. V lost 6 bases to trimming and J lost 8 bases, with 19 bases between them. The CDR3 totals 14 residues. In DNA, the CDR3 is TGTGCCAGCAGCCCATTACAGGGTAGGGACGGCTACACCTTC. It specifies CASSPLQGRDGYTF.

The CDR3 sequence is CASSSRIGRGTEAFF. The CDR3 nucleotides are TGTGCCAGCAGCAGCAGGATTGGGAGAGGGACTGAAGCTTTCTTT. The chain joins TRBV27 to TRBJ1-1; D ambiguous. The CDR3 is made up of 15 amino acids. With 6 bases removed from V and 5 bases from J, the gap between germline ends came to 19 bases. Per germline, CDR1 MNHEY and CDR2 SMNVEV (reference sequence).

The chain recombines TRBV6-6 with TRBJ1-2, with D perhaps matching TRBD1 (5 bases). This CDR3 region has 13 residues. Germline V gives CDR1 MNHNY, CDR2 SVGAGI (reference sequence). V was shortened by 2 bases and J by 8 bases, with 12 bases between the two germline ends. CDR3: CASSYGAGVGYTF. DNA of the CDR3: TGTGCCAGCAGTTACGGGGCAGGAGTGGGCTACACCTTC.

CDR3 sequence: CASDEGFTPETQYF. The CDR3 DNA follows: TGTGCCAGCGACGAGGGATTCACGCCAGAGACCCAGTACTTC. The chain joins TRBV2 to TRBJ2-5; a weak D match, TRBD2 (5 bases). Germline V lookup: CDR1 SNHLY, CDR2 FYNNEI. The CDR3 length is 14 residues. V lost 8 bases to trimming and J lost 4 bases, with 17 bases between them.

The sample holds one count of this clone. The rearrangement uses TRBV5-4 and TRBJ2-5, with D perhaps matching TRBD2 (6 bases). Germline loops: CDR1 SGHNT, CDR2 YYREEE (reference sequence). V lost 0 bases to trimming and J lost 1 base, with 16 bases between them. CDR3 length equals 17 residues. The CDR3 region is CASSLGPGEWGQETQYF. The CDR3 DNA is TGTGCCAGCAGCTTGGGTCCGGGAGAATGGGGCCAAGAGACCCAGTACTTC.

The chain links TRBV30 to TRBJ1-6; TRBD1 is a possible D gene (5 bases). Deletions cut 4 bases from V and 13 bases from J, with 17 bases between. Germline V gene lookup returns CDR1 GTSNPN and CDR2 SVGIG (reference sequence). The CDR3 sequence is 13 residues long. This chain's CDR3 is CAWTPGPTIPLHF. For the CDR3, the DNA is TGTGCCTGGACTCCGGGACCCACCATCCCCCTCCACTTT.

Here the CDR3 DNA reads TGTGCCAGCAGCTTAGCGCGGGCTAGCGGGACCAATGAGCAGTTCTTC. Its translation: CASSLARASGTNEQFF. The chain carries TRBV7-2 and TRBJ2-1; TRBD2 agrees at 9 bases. J was trimmed by 6 bases and V by 0 bases; bases with no gene match: 6. In germline, CDR1 is SGHTA, CDR2 FQGNSA. The CDR3 extends over 16 amino acids.

V is TRBV9 and J is TRBJ1-4, with 9 positions matching TRBD1. With V trimmed by 4 bases and J by 7 bases, 17 bases remained unmatched. The CDR3 length is 18 residues. Per germline, CDR1 SGDLS and CDR2 YYNGEE. The CDR3 sequence: CASSPRPGTGFEAEKLFF. In DNA, the CDR3 is TGTGCCAGCAGCCCTCGTCCCGGGACAGGGTTTGAGGCTGAAAAACTGTTTTTT.

V gene TRBV5-1 combines with J gene TRBJ2-7; 9 bases are shared with TRBD1. The V and J ends lost 1 base and 4 bases, in that order; junction bases with no gene match: 3. Per the germline V gene, CDR1 is SGHRS and CDR2 is YFSETQ. The CDR3 is 14 residues long. Written as DNA, the CDR3 is TGCGCCAGCAGCTTGACGACAGGGGGATACGAGCAGTACTTC. Amino acids: CASSLTTGGYEQYF.

This clone showed up just once. V is TRBV15 and J is TRBJ2-1; TRBD2 agrees at 9 bases. The trim removed 0 bases at V and 2 bases at J, leaving 2 bases unmatched. Germline V gene data show CDR1 as LNHNV and CDR2 as YYDKDF (reference sequence). The CDR3 is made up of 16 amino acids. CDR3 DNA: TGTGCCACCAGCAGAGAACTAGCGGGCCCCTACAATGAGCAGTTCTTC. Its protein product is CATSRELAGPYNEQFF.

This clone was picked up a small number of times. The chain uses TRBV9 and TRBJ1-1; TRBD1 might be the D (5 bases). V lost 4 bases and J lost 0, with 13 bases in between. The CDR3 loop spans 15 amino acids. Germline V gene lookup returns CDR1 SGDLS and CDR2 YYNGEE. The CDR3 spells CASSLVAGLNTEAFF. CDR3 DNA sequence: TGTGCCAGCAGCCTCGTTGCAGGGTTGAACACTGAAGCTTTCTTT.

The V gene is TRBV7-9, the J gene TRBJ2-7; the match to TRBD1 covers 8 bases. The V gene's germline CDR1 is SEHNR and CDR2 FQNEAQ (reference sequence). V lost 1 base to trimming and J lost 3 bases; unmatched junction nucleotides: 2. The CDR3 totals 14 residues. The CDR3 region is CASSLGDRNYEQYF. CDR3 nucleotides: TGTGCCAGCAGCTTAGGGGACAGGAACTACGAGCAGTACTTC.

The rearrangement joins TRBV6-1 to TRBJ2-7; 10 positions match TRBD2. The V and J ends lost 6 bases and 3 bases, in that order; junction bases with no gene match: 5. The CDR3 consists of 14 residues. Per germline, CDR1 MNHNS and CDR2 SASEGT. The chain's CDR3 is CASSAGTSDYEQYF. The CDR3 DNA reads as TGTGCCAGCAGCGCCGGGACTAGCGACTACGAGCAGTACTTC.

The chain combines TRBV29-1 with TRBJ2-5; 10 bases fit TRBD2. The CDR3 is 17 residues long. V shed 4 bases, J shed 5 bases, and the junction held 16 bases outside the gene matches. CDR1 is SQVTM and CDR2 is ANQGSEA in the germline V gene. The CDR3 bases are TGCAGCGTTGGGGCTAGCGGGAGCGAAGGCCGGCGGGAGACCCAGTACTTC. It translates to CSVGASGSEGRRETQYF.

The rearrangement links TRBV27 to TRBJ2-3; 7 bases map to TRBD1. This CDR3 is built from 16 residues. Per the germline V gene, CDR1 is MNHEY and CDR2 is SMNVEV (reference sequence). With 3 bases clipped from V and 5 bases from J, the junction kept 11 bases outside the gene matches. CDR3 coding DNA: TGTGCCAGCAGTTTGTTGGGGGCAGGGGGTAAAGATACGCAGTATTTT. Translation: CASSLLGAGGKDTQYF.

The J gene is TRBJ1-4, the V gene TRBV18; D possibly corresponds to TRBD1 (5 bases). This CDR3 has 14 residues. From germline, CDR1 is KGHSH and CDR2 LQKENI. V shed 3 bases and J shed 4 bases, with 9 bases lying between them. The DNA for the CDR3 is TGTGCCAGCTCACCGTTGGGGGATAATGAAAAACTGTTTTTT. Translation gives CASSPLGDNEKLFF.

This chain joins TRBV27 and TRBJ2-7; 8 nucleotides line up with TRBD1. The J segment lost 6 bases and the V segment lost 3 bases, leaving 10 bases of the junction unmatched. Germline lookup yields CDR1 MNHEY and CDR2 SMNVEV (reference sequence). The CDR3 length is 15 residues. CDR3 sequence: CASSFSGGWGVEQYF. The CDR3 nucleotides read TGTGCCAGCAGTTTCTCAGGGGGCTGGGGGGTCGAGCAGTACTTC.

This clone was seen a few times. The chain links TRBV30 to TRBJ1-1, with a tentative D call TRBD1 (6 bases). Per germline, CDR1 GTSNPN and CDR2 SVGIG (reference sequence). The length of the CDR3 is 15 residues. V lost 0 bases, J lost 3 bases, and 14 bases lay in between. CDR3 amino acids: CAWSVAGVGDTEAFF. The CDR3 DNA sequence: TGTGCCTGGAGTGTGGCAGGGGTTGGGGACACTGAAGCTTTCTTT.

The chain recombines TRBV5-1 with TRBJ1-3; 8 nucleotides match TRBD1. This CDR3 spans 16 amino acids. From germline, CDR1 is SGHRS and CDR2 YFSETQ. V trimming: 4 bases; J trimming: 0 bases; junction bases outside the gene matches: 6. This CDR3 is CASSPGTGASGNTIYF. The CDR3 bases are TGCGCCAGCAGCCCCGGGACAGGAGCCTCTGGAAACACCATATATTTT.

The V and J genes are TRBV29-1 and TRBJ1-2; no clear D gene. V lost 4 bases and J lost 10, with 16 bases in between. Per the germline V gene, CDR1 is SQVTM and CDR2 is ANQGSEA. The CDR3 length is 12 residues. CDR3 sequence: CSVAKDYMVYTF. CDR3 DNA sequence: TGCAGCGTTGCTAAGGATTATATGGTCTACACCTTC.

The V call is TRBV5-1, the J call TRBJ1-3; 9 bases are shared with TRBD1. Per the germline V gene, CDR1 is SGHRS and CDR2 is YFSETQ. The junction had 16 bases not matched to a gene; V was cut back by 3 bases and J by 0 bases. This CDR3 has 20 residues. CDR3 loop: CASSYSGTGFTLSSGNTIYF. The CDR3 coding sequence is TGCGCCAGCAGCTACTCCGGGACAGGGTTTACTTTGAGCTCTGGAAACACCATATATTTT.

The chain has TRBV18 and TRBJ2-3; 8 nucleotides agree with TRBD2. Germline-derived CDR1 and CDR2 are KGHSH and LQKENI. CDR3 size: 16 residues. With V trimmed by 1 base and J by 2 bases, 5 bases remained unmatched. DNA of the CDR3: TGTGCCAGCTCACCACTTGGTAGCGGGATCACAGATACGCAGTATTTT. It translates to CASSPLGSGITDTQYF. Supplemented by reference TRBV18 and TRBJ2-3, the full variable domain reads NAGVMQNPRHLVRRRGQEARLRCSPMKGHSHVYWYRQLPEEGLKFMVYLQKENIIDESGMPKERFSAEFPKEGPSILRIQQVVRGDSAAYFCASSPLGSGITDTQYFGPGTRLTVL.